A single sample is the source of the 11 T cell receptor beta chains below, sequenced in a study of blood T cell repertoires in COVID-19. TCRdb's copy holds only in-frame clones and misses some; the assay was immunoSEQ multiplex PCR. This sample carries over 250,000 clones, 88% of them seen once, and the ten largest clones take roughly 4%. Sequencing input: peripheral blood. The receptors here all came from a man between 60 and 75 years old who had recovered from COVID-19.

The chain couples TRBV10-3 to TRBJ1-4, with D unclear. Germline V gene lookup returns CDR1 ENHRY and CDR2 SYGVKD. Trimming took 2 bases from V and 4 from J, leaving 8 bases between them. The CDR3 runs 14 residues. DNA of the CDR3: TGTGCCATCAGTGAGGGAGGCTATAATGAAAAACTGTTTTTT. Translated, it gives CAISEGGYNEKLFF.

This clone was recorded only once. The V and J genes are TRBV6-5 and TRBJ2-3; 7 bases agree with TRBD2. Trimming cost V 0 bases and J 3 bases; bases outside gene matches: 6. Per germline, CDR1 MNHEY and CDR2 SVGAGI. CDR3 length: 16 amino acids. CDR3 DNA: TGTGCCAGCAGTTACTCGGGGCGGGGGTTAACAGATACGCAGTATTTT. Residues: CASSYSGRGLTDTQYF.

The gene calls are TRBV7-8 and TRBJ1-1, with 7 bases matching TRBD1. Germline CDR1 and CDR2: SGHVS and FQNEAQ. The CDR3 length is 15 residues. V gave up 1 base and J gave up 6 bases; unmatched junction bases: 8. CDR3 protein: CASSLGAGGKAEAFF. For the CDR3, the DNA is TGTGCCAGCAGCTTAGGGGCAGGGGGTAAGGCTGAAGCTTTCTTT. Combining the CDR3 with reference TRBV7-8 and TRBJ1-1 gives the whole variable domain GAGVSQSPRYKVAKRGQDVALRCDPISGHVSLFWYQQALGQGPEFLTYFQNEAQLDKSGLPSDRFFAERPEGSVSTLKIQRTQQEDSAVYLCASSLGAGGKAEAFFGQGTRLTVV.

The J gene is TRBJ2-1, the V gene TRBV2, with a weak D call TRBD1 (6 bases). Germline CDR1 and CDR2: SNHLY and FYNNEI. The germline V and J ends were trimmed by 2 bases and 9 bases, with 8 bases remaining between them. The CDR3 is 12 residues long. CDR3 amino acids: CASSERGSEQFF. The CDR3 DNA follows: TGTGCCAGCAGTGAAAGGGGGAGTGAGCAGTTCTTC.

The CDR3 bases are TGTGCCAGTACCGACCCTGGGACAGCCAACTATGGCTACACCTTC. It codes for CASTDPGTANYGYTF. This chain connects TRBV19 to TRBJ1-2; TRBD1 matches at 7 bases. The CDR3 length is 15 residues. With 7 bases clipped from V and 2 bases from J, the junction kept 10 bases outside the gene matches. Germline assignment: CDR1 LNHDA and CDR2 SQIVND (reference sequence).

The chain couples TRBV3-1 (or the pseudogene TRBV3-2) to TRBJ1-2; 9 bases fit TRBD1. Trimming removed 2 bases from V and 1 base from J; junction bases left unmatched: 2. CDR3 length equals 15 residues. Germline CDR1 and CDR2: LGHDT and YNNKEL (reference sequence). Here the CDR3 reads CASSQRTGDNYGYTF. CDR3 DNA: TGTGCCAGCAGCCAAAGGACAGGGGATAACTATGGCTACACCTTC.

The V and J genes are TRBV9 and TRBJ2-7; TRBD2 matches at 13 bases. In germline, CDR1 is SGDLS, CDR2 YYNGEE. V shed 3 bases and J 3 bases; nucleotides not matched to a gene: 6. The CDR3 covers 16 residues. Written as DNA, the CDR3 is TGTGCCAGCAGCGCCGGGACTAGCGGGGTGCTCTACGAGCAGTACTTC. This sequence encodes CASSAGTSGVLYEQYF.

The rearrangement joins TRBV19 to TRBJ2-3; D ambiguous. The CDR3 runs to 12 residues. CDR1 LNHDA and CDR2 SQIVND come from the germline V gene (reference sequence). V shed 3 bases and J shed 8 bases, with 9 bases lying between them. CDR3 coding DNA: TGTGCCAGTAGTATGGGCAGCAGTACGCAGTATTTT. Its protein is CASSMGSSTQYF.

The chain links TRBV10-3 to TRBJ1-2, with TRBD1 identical over 8 bases. Germline-derived CDR1 and CDR2 are ENHRY and SYGVKD. This CDR3 region has 12 residues. V was clipped by 6 bases and J by 3 bases; unmatched bases: 0. CDR3 residues: CAIRDRDYGYTF. CDR3 coding DNA: TGTGCCATCAGGGACAGGGACTATGGCTACACCTTC.

The chain couples TRBV19 to TRBJ2-3; a weak D match, TRBD1 (5 bases). Trimming removed 2 bases at V and 3 bases at J, with 9 bases between. CDR3 size: 14 residues. CDR1 and CDR2 from the germline V gene are LNHDA and SQIVND (reference sequence). This CDR3 is CASSIFTGTDTQYF. The CDR3 nucleotides are TGTGCCAGTAGTATATTCACAGGAACAGATACGCAGTATTTT.

This chain uses TRBV7-2 with TRBJ2-3, with 11 bases matching TRBD2. CDR1 is SGHTA, CDR2 FQGNSA, per germline. CDR3 length equals 17 residues. Trimming removed 2 bases from V and 5 bases from J; junction bases left unmatched: 9. CDR3 sequence: CASSLRLAGKGIDTQYF. DNA of the CDR3: TGTGCCAGCAGCTTAAGACTAGCGGGGAAGGGGATAGATACGCAGTATTTT. The full variable domain, in which reference TRBV7-2 and TRBJ2-3 provide the parts outside the CDR3, is GAGVSQSPSNKVTEKGKDVELRCDPISGHTALYWYRQSLGQGLEFLIYFQGNSAPDKSGLPSDRFSAERTGGSVSTLTIQRTQQEDSAVYLCASSLRLAGKGIDTQYFGPGTRLTVL.